This T cell receptor (beta chain) was captured in a study of blood T cell repertoires in COVID-19. Study-level information: From the United States, Italy and Spain came samples of acute and convalescent COVID-19. PBMCs, B-cell-depleted T cells, or T cells were the source of the cDNA or gDNA that made up the material.

The method was immunoSEQ multiplex PCR; TCRdb's version includes in-frame clones alone and lacks a portion of them. The sample records some 180,000 clones, about 86% being singletons. V was trimmed by 0 bases and J by 10 bases, leaving 14 bases between them. Germline values: CDR1 SGDLS, CDR2 YYNGEE. The CDR3 consists of 14 residues. This clonotype was obtained from a man in his 70s with active or convalescent COVID-19. Sequences were obtained from peripheral blood. This sequence joins TRBV9 and TRBJ2-1; no clear D gene. The CDR3 region is CASSVGTAVGEQFF. The DNA for the CDR3 is TGTGCCAGCAGCGTAGGCACCGCGGTAGGAGAGCAGTTCTTC. Together with reference TRBV9 and TRBJ2-1, the CDR3 gives the full variable domain: DSGVTQTPKHLITATGQRVTLRCSPRSGDLSVYWYQQSLDQGLQFLIQYYNGEERAKGNILERFSAQQFPDLHSELNLSSLELGDSALYFCASSVGTAVGEQFFGPGTRLTVL.